The 8 T cell receptor beta chains listed next were all sequenced from one sample in a study of T cell repertoires and HLA-DP antigens. Produced via immunoSEQ multiplex PCR; TCRdb's table is partial and in-frame only. The sample consists of approximately 100,000 clones, 86% of them appearing once. These receptors have no known antigen. The sample comprised CD4+ T cells from PBMCs. The receptor source for this set is a man aged 45-60 years in good health and CMV-seronegative.

This clone was seen a single time. The CDR3 region has the DNA TGTGCCATCAAGGGACGGTCCCTTTACGAGCAGTACTTC. Encoded protein: CAIKGRSLYEQYF. The V gene is TRBV10-3, the J gene TRBJ2-5; D is tentatively TRBD1 or TRBD2 (5 bases each). TRBJ2-7 explains the end of the DNA better; the J call may be wrong. Germline CDR1 and CDR2: ENHRY and SYGVKD. The CDR3 extends over 13 amino acids.

The rearrangement links TRBV30 to TRBJ1-6, with D possibly TRBD1 on 5 matching bases. The ends were cut back, 2 bases at V and 8 bases at J, with 10 bases in the middle. CDR3 length equals 13 residues. Germline assignment: CDR1 GTSNPN and CDR2 SVGIG (reference sequence). CDR3 sequence reads: CAWSRQGDSPLHF. The CDR3 DNA follows: TGTGCCTGGAGTCGGCAGGGAGATTCACCCCTCCACTTT.

The chain employs TRBV5-6 and TRBJ1-2; D is unclear. V was clipped by 1 base and J by 2 bases, with 6 bases between them. Germline CDR1 SGHDT, CDR2 YYEEEE. The CDR3 totals 13 residues. This chain's CDR3 is CASSLNRNYGYTF. In nucleotides, the CDR3 is TGTGCCAGCAGCTTGAACAGAAACTATGGCTACACCTTC.

V and J are TRBV28 and TRBJ1-4; D unclear. This CDR3 spans 14 amino acids. The V and J ends lost 5 bases and 4 bases respectively, with 11 bases between them. Germline V gene sequence: CDR1 MDHEN, CDR2 SYDVKM. The CDR3 nucleotides are TGTGCCAGCAGTGCGTCTGCTCTTAATGAAAAACTGTTTTTT. This encodes CASSASALNEKLFF. The variable domain in full, with the rest retrieved from reference TRBV28 and TRBJ1-4, is DVKVTQSSRYLVKRTGEKVFLECVQDMDHENMFWYRQDPGLGLRLIYFSYDVKMKEKGDIPEGYSVSREKKERFSLILESASTNQTSMYLCASSASALNEKLFFGSGTQLSVL.

V usage is TRBV2 and J usage is TRBJ2-2, with 10 bases identical to TRBD2. The CDR3 spans 16 residues. Germline lookup yields CDR1 SNHLY and CDR2 FYNNEI. J gave up 2 bases and V 2 bases, and 2 bases lay outside the gene matches. The CDR3 bases are TGTGCCAGCAGTGAACGGACTAGCGGCAACACCGGGGAGCTGTTTTTT. Translating it yields CASSERTSGNTGELFF.

In DNA, the CDR3 is TGTGCCAGCAGTGAGGGCAGGGTAGGTCAGCCCCAGCATTTT. Its translation: CASSEGRVGQPQHF. The chain has TRBV2 and TRBJ1-5, with D maybe TRBD1 (5 bases). This CDR3 has 14 residues. Trimming took off 3 bases at V and 6 bases at J, with 12 bases between the two ends. Germline V lookup: CDR1 SNHLY, CDR2 FYNNEI.

This clone counts as medium-sized (0.01 to 0.1%). The chain carries TRBV9 and TRBJ1-3, with 9 bases aligning to TRBD1. J was trimmed by 0 bases and V by 0 bases; bases with no gene match: 7. This CDR3 contains 18 residues. CDR1 and CDR2 from the germline V gene are SGDLS and YYNGEE. The CDR3 loop reads CASSVESGQGSSGNTIYF. The CDR3 nucleotides are TGTGCCAGCAGCGTAGAATCGGGACAGGGCAGCTCTGGAAACACCATATATTTT. Drawing the rest from reference TRBV9 and TRBJ1-3, the complete variable domain is DSGVTQTPKHLITATGQRVTLRCSPRSGDLSVYWYQQSLDQGLQFLIQYYNGEERAKGNILERFSAQQFPDLHSELNLSSLELGDSALYFCASSVESGQGSSGNTIYFGEGSWLTVV.

V gene TRBV6-5 combines with J gene TRBJ1-4, with D tentatively TRBD1 (5 bases). The germline V and J ends were trimmed by 8 bases and 0 bases, with 13 bases remaining between them. Germline V gives CDR1 MNHEY, CDR2 SVGAGI. The CDR3 runs to 15 residues. CDR3 residues: CASRRGRATNEKLFF. CDR3 coding DNA: TGTGCCAGCCGGAGGGGTCGGGCAACTAATGAAAAACTGTTTTTT.